These 21 T cell receptor beta chains came from one sample sequenced in a study of cytomegalovirus exposure and HLA in healthy donors. The PCR employed 60 Vbeta primers together with 13 Jbeta primers. Clones were sequenced by immunoSEQ multiplex PCR, and TCRdb holds only the in-frame ones, with some missing. The sample holds under 130,000 clones, about 81% seen once. What was sequenced was PBMCs. The origin of the receptors is a man younger than 40 in good health and CMV-seronegative.

This clone was observed a few times. The chain employs TRBV29-1 and TRBJ1-2; D is ambiguous. Trimming took off 6 bases at V and 4 bases at J, with 15 bases between the two ends. In germline, CDR1 is SQVTM, CDR2 ANQGSEA. This CDR3 is 13 amino acids long. The CDR3 DNA reads as TGCAGCGTAGGAGACCCGGTTGGCTATGGCTACACCTTC. Translation: CSVGDPVGYGYTF.

The chain is built from TRBV5-4 and TRBJ1-2; no clear D gene. CDR1 SGHNT and CDR2 YYREEE come from the germline V gene (reference sequence). The CDR3 is 14 amino acids. V lost 9 bases and J 2 bases, leaving 17 bases between the germline ends. In DNA, the CDR3 is TGTGCCACCAACAGAGACTACATGAACTATGGCTACACCTTC. Protein sequence: CATNRDYMNYGYTF.

This clone has a handful of counts. The chain couples TRBV6-5 to TRBJ1-3, with 7 bases lining up with TRBD1. The ends lost 5 bases at V and 4 bases at J; junction bases unmatched: 5. CDR3 length equals 14 residues. Germline V gene sequence: CDR1 MNHEY, CDR2 SVGAGI. This chain's CDR3 is CASSAQQGGNTIYF. The CDR3 region has the DNA TGTGCCAGCAGTGCCCAACAGGGGGGAAACACCATATATTTT.

The chain recombines TRBV7-6 with TRBJ2-7, with D tentatively TRBD2 (6 bases). Per germline, CDR1 SGHVS and CDR2 FNYEAQ. The CDR3 length is 15 residues. Trimming took off 2 bases at V and 5 bases at J, with 16 bases between the two ends. The CDR3 bases are TGTGCCAGCAGCTTACGCGGGGCAGGGCCCGACGAGCAGTACTTC. It specifies CASSLRGAGPDEQYF.

This clone has only a few counts. The chain has TRBV5-4 and TRBJ1-6, with a possible D match to TRBD1 (6 bases). This CDR3 is built from 14 residues. V lost 6 bases and J 6 bases, leaving 13 bases between the germline ends. Germline-derived CDR1 and CDR2 are SGHNT and YYREEE (reference sequence). DNA for the CDR3: TGTGCCAGCACAGACAGGCCGGGTAATTCACCCCTCCACTTT. Protein product: CASTDRPGNSPLHF.

The chain has TRBV7-2 and TRBJ2-5; D unresolved. V was cut by 5 bases and J by 1 base, with 8 bases left in between. CDR3 size: 13 residues. Germline V CDR1 and CDR2: SGHTA, FQGNSA. The CDR3 sequence: CASSSRVQETQYF. The CDR3 coding sequence is TGTGCCAGCAGCAGCCGGGTCCAAGAGACCCAGTACTTC.

J is TRBJ2-5 and V is TRBV29-1; D might be TRBD1 (5 bases). Germline V gene data show CDR1 as SQVTM and CDR2 as ANQGSEA. CDR3 length: 13 amino acids. Trimming pared 4 bases from V and 0 bases from J, leaving 9 bases between. This chain's CDR3 is CSVGQTDQETQYF. DNA for the CDR3: TGCAGCGTTGGCCAGACAGACCAAGAGACCCAGTACTTC.

V is TRBV2 and J is TRBJ2-3, with D tentatively TRBD1 (6 bases). V shed 6 bases and J shed 3 bases, with 19 bases lying between them. The CDR3 runs to 16 residues. Germline lookup yields CDR1 SNHLY and CDR2 FYNNEI. This chain's CDR3 is CASRLRTADTTDTQYF. DNA of the CDR3: TGTGCCAGCAGACTACGGACAGCCGACACTACAGATACGCAGTATTTT.

J is TRBJ2-1 and V is TRBV11-2; 7 bases line up with TRBD1. Germline assignment: CDR1 SGHAT and CDR2 FQNNGV. V gave up 1 base and J gave up 1 base; unmatched junction bases: 1. The CDR3 loop spans 15 amino acids. CDR3 nucleotide sequence: TGTGCCAGCAGCTTAGGACAGGGTTCCTACAATGAGCAGTTCTTC. Translating it yields CASSLGQGSYNEQFF.

This chain connects TRBV7-9 to TRBJ1-3, with TRBD1 identical over 10 bases. V shed 5 bases, J shed 4 bases, and the junction held 8 bases outside the gene matches. The CDR3 loop spans 16 amino acids. The V gene's germline CDR1 is SEHNR and CDR2 FQNEAQ (reference sequence). The CDR3 reads CASSPPGTGVGNTIYF. The CDR3 bases are TGTGCCAGCAGCCCACCCGGGACAGGGGTAGGAAACACCATATATTTT.

The chain couples TRBV28 to TRBJ2-1, with TRBD2 identical over 16 bases. Germline CDR1 MDHEN, CDR2 SYDVKM. The CDR3 has 16 residues. V lost 8 bases and J lost 9; bases outside the gene matches: 10. CDR3 residues: CASAPPGTSGRGEQFF. CDR3 nucleotides: TGTGCCAGCGCGCCACCCGGGACTAGCGGGAGGGGTGAGCAGTTCTTC. The variable domain in full, with the rest retrieved from reference TRBV28 and TRBJ2-1, is DVKVTQSSRYLVKRTGEKVFLECVQDMDHENMFWYRQDPGLGLRLIYFSYDVKMKEKGDIPEGYSVSREKKERFSLILESASTNQTSMYLCASAPPGTSGRGEQFFGPGTRLTVL.

The chain's CDR3 is CASSLPGTSKETQYF. The CDR3 nucleotides read TGTGCCAGCAGCTTGCCCGGGACTAGCAAAGAGACCCAGTACTTC. The chain employs TRBV7-9 and TRBJ2-5; 9 nucleotides agree with TRBD2. The J segment lost 3 bases and the V segment lost 3 bases, leaving 5 bases of the junction unmatched. Germline values: CDR1 SEHNR, CDR2 FQNEAQ (reference sequence). The CDR3 runs 15 residues. Supplemented by reference TRBV7-9 and TRBJ2-5, the full variable domain reads DTGVSQNPRHKITKRGQNVTFRCDPISEHNRLYWYRQTLGQGPEFLTYFQNEAQLEKSRLLSDRFSAERPKGSFSTLEIQRTEQGDSAMYLCASSLPGTSKETQYFGPGTRLLVL.

The CDR3, as DNA: TGTGCTAGTGGTTTGGTAATCCGACAGGGGTTCACCGGGGAGCTGTTTTTT. This codes for CASGLVIRQGFTGELFF. This chain connects TRBV12-5 to TRBJ2-2; 8 bases are shared with TRBD1. CDR3 size: 17 residues. J lost 4 bases, V lost 0 bases, and 7 bases had no gene match. Germline CDR1 and CDR2: LGHNT and FRNRAP.

The chain carries TRBV15 and TRBJ1-2, with unresolved D. This CDR3 spans 15 amino acids. Trimming shortened V by 0 bases and J by 4 bases, and 12 bases separated the two germline ends. Germline assignment: CDR1 LNHNV and CDR2 YYDKDF (reference sequence). CDR3 nucleotides: TGTGCCACCAGCAGAGATTTGGTGCCCGGCTATGGCTACACCTTC. Translated: CATSRDLVPGYGYTF.

This clone was seen once. The CDR3, as DNA: TGTGCCAGCAGCTTATCTACGGTGTCTAGCACAGATACGCAGTATTTT. Its translation is CASSLSTVSSTDTQYF. The J gene is TRBJ2-3, the V gene TRBV7-9, with no clear D. Trimming took off 2 bases at V and 0 bases at J, with 12 bases between the two ends. The CDR3 totals 16 residues. Germline V CDR1 and CDR2: SEHNR, FQNEAQ (reference sequence).

The chain carries TRBV6-4 and TRBJ2-2; possibly TRBD1 for D (5 bases). This CDR3 has 14 residues. Germline assignment: CDR1 MRHNA and CDR2 SNTAGT. Trimming took off 4 bases at V and 3 bases at J, with 9 bases between the two ends. The CDR3 here is CASSAQGHTGELFF. The CDR3 DNA is TGTGCCAGCAGTGCTCAGGGCCACACCGGGGAGCTGTTTTTT.

The chain carries TRBV7-2 and TRBJ2-7; 10 bases align to TRBD1. CDR1 is SGHTA, CDR2 FQGNSA, per germline. This CDR3 contains 14 residues. The V gene end was trimmed by 5 bases and the J gene end by 3 bases; junction bases not matched to a gene: 4. The CDR3 spells CASSPTGGGYEQYF. DNA of the CDR3: TGTGCCAGCAGCCCGACAGGGGGCGGCTACGAGCAGTACTTC.

This clone was seen once. The J gene is TRBJ2-7, the V gene TRBV14; D call uncertain. This CDR3 is 12 amino acids long. V lost 0 bases and J 3 bases, leaving 3 bases between the germline ends. CDR1 and CDR2 (germline): SGHDN, FVKESK. CDR3 residues: CASSQDLYEQYF. The CDR3, as DNA: TGTGCCAGCAGCCAAGATCTCTACGAGCAGTACTTC.

The rearrangement joins TRBV5-6 to TRBJ2-3; D remains ambiguous. V lost 3 bases to trimming and J lost 2 bases, with 22 bases between them. Per germline, CDR1 SGHDT and CDR2 YYEEEE. The CDR3 is made up of 18 amino acids. CDR3 sequence reads: CASSSNYARGSPTDTQYF. The CDR3 DNA is TGTGCCAGCAGCTCTAACTATGCTCGAGGCTCCCCCACAGATACGCAGTATTTT.

This clone was observed a single time. V gene TRBV6-5 combines with J gene TRBJ1-2; D gene unclear. The germline V gene has CDR1 MNHEY and CDR2 SVGAGI. The CDR3 totals 16 residues. V lost 0 bases to trimming and J lost 1 base, with 12 bases between them. CDR3 region: CASSYSRAVFNYGYTF. For the CDR3, the DNA is TGTGCCAGCAGTTACTCCCGCGCGGTCTTTAACTATGGCTACACCTTC.

The genes are TRBV19 and TRBJ2-7, with TRBD2 matching 8 bases. The V and J ends lost 8 bases and 0 bases, in that order; junction bases with no gene match: 9. Germline assignment: CDR1 LNHDA and CDR2 SQIVND (reference sequence). The CDR3 is 15 amino acids. CDR3 nucleotides: TGTGCCAGTCCATGTGGTAGCGGGGACTCCTACGAGCAGTACTTC. Amino acid sequence: CASPCGSGDSYEQYF. Full variable domain (remainder filled in from reference TRBV19 and TRBJ2-7): DGGITQSPKYLFRKEGQNVTLSCEQNLNHDAMYWYRQDPGQGLRLIYYSQIVNDFQKGDIAEGYSVSREKKESFPLTVTSAQKNPTAFYLCASPCGSGDSYEQYFGPGTRLTVT.